This TCR beta chain came from a study of T cells in women clearing cervical HPV infection. Study outcomes and limitations: Effector/memory and HPV-specific T cells were not isolated, and association timing is unknown. Repertoire richness, not evenness, was significantly elevated in CIN3+ cases versus controls.

Measured with immunoSEQ multiplex PCR; TCRdb has only the in-frame clones, and not every one. This sample's clone table lists about 26,000 clones. Germline V lookup: CDR1 SGHRS, CDR2 YFSETQ. The CDR3 has 14 residues. Points on this clone: The antigen is not known. The read finishes 3 residues shy of the CDR3 end, and the germline J gene is used to complete it. The same CDR3 arises from other DNA sequences in this sample as well.

Sample: blood buffy coat. This clonotype was sampled from a woman aged 18 to 75 with a cervical HPV16 infection that either progressed to CIN3+ or cleared (not recorded which). The chain has TRBV5-1 and TRBJ1-1; D ambiguous. The sequenced part of the CDR3 DNA is TGCGCCAGCAGCTTGGTGCTAGGAGAAGAGACC. Its translation is CASSLVLGEET. The complete CDR3 protein is CASSLVLGEETAFF.